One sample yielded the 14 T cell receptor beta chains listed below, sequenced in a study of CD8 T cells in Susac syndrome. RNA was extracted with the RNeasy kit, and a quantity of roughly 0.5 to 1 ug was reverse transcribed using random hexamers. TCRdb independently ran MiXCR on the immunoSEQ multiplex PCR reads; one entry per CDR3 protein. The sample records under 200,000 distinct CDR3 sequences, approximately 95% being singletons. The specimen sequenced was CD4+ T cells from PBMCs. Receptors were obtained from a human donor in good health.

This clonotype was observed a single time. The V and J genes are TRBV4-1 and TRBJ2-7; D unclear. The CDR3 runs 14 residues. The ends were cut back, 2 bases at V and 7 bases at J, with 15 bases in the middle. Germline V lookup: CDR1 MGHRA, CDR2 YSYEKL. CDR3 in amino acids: CASSQRALPEEQYV. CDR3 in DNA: TGCGCCAGCAGCCAACGGGCCCTGCCTGAGGAGCAGTACGTC.

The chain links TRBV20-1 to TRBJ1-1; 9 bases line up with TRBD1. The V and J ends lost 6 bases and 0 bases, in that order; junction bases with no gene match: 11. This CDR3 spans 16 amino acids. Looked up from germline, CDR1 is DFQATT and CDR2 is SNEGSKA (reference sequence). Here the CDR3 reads CSAANRGLLLNTEAFF. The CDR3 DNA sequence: TGCAGTGCAGCCAACAGGGGGCTCCTCCTGAACACTGAAGCTTTCTTT.

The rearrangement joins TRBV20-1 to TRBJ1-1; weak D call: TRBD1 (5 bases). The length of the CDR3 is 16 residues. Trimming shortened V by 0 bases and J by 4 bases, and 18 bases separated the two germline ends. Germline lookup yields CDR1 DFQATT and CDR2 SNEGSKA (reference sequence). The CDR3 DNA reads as TGCAGTGCTAGAGATCGCCCATATGGGACGGGCACTGAAGCTTTCTTT. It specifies CSARDRPYGTGTEAFF.

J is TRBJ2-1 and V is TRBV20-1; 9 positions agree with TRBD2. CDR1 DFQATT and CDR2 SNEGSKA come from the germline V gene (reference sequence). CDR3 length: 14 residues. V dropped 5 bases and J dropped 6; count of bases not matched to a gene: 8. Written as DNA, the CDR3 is TGCAGTGCTCCCGGAGCGGGGGGCCCCAATGAGCAGTTCTTC. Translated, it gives CSAPGAGGPNEQFF.

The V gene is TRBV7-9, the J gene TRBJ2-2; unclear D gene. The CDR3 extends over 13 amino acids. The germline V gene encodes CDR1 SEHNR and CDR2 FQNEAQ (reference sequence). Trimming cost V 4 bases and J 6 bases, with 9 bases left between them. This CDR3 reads CASSSISAGELFF. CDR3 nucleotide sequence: TGTGCCAGCAGCTCTATAAGCGCCGGGGAGCTGTTTTTT.

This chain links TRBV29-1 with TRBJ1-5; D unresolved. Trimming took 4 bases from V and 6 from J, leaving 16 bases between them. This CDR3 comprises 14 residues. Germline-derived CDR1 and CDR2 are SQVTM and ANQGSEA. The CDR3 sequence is CSVAGEASAQPQHF. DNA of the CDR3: TGCAGCGTTGCCGGGGAGGCCAGTGCTCAGCCCCAGCATTTT.

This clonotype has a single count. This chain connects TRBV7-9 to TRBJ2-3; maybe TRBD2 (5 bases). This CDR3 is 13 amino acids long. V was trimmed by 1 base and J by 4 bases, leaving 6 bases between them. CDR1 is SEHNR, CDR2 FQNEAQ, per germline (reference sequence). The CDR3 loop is CASSLDGADTQYF. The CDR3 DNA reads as TGTGCCAGCAGCTTAGACGGGGCAGATACGCAGTATTTT.

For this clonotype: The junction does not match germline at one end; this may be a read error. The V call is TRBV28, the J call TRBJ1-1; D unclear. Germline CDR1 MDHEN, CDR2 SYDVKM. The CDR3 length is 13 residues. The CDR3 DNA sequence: TGTGCCAGCAGCTTATGGTCGGGGTCTGAAGCTTTCTTT. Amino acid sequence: CASSLWSGSEAFF.

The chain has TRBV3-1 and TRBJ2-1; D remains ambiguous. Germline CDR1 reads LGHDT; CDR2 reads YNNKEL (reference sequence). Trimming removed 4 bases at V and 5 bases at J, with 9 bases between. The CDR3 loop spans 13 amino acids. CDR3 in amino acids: CASSPIRDNEQFF. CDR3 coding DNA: TGTGCCAGCAGCCCCATAAGGGACAATGAGCAGTTCTTC.

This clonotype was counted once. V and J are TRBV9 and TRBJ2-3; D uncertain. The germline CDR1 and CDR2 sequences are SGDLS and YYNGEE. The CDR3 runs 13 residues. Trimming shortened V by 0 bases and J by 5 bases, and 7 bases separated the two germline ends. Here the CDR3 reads CASSVDGRDTQYF. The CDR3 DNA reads TGTGCCAGCAGCGTAGATGGAAGAGATACGCAGTATTTT.

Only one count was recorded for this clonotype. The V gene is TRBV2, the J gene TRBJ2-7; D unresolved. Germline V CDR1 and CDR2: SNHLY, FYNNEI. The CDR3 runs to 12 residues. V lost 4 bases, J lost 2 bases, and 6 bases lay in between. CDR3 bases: TGTGCCAGCAGTGCGACTCCCTACGAGCAGTACGTC. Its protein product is CASSATPYEQYV.

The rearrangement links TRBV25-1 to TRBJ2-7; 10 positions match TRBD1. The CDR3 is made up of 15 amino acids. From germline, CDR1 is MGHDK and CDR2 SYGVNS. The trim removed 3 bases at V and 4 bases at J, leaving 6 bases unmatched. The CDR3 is CASSEGTGEIYEQYF. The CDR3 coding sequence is TGTGCCAGCAGTGAGGGGACAGGGGAAATATACGAGCAGTACTTC.

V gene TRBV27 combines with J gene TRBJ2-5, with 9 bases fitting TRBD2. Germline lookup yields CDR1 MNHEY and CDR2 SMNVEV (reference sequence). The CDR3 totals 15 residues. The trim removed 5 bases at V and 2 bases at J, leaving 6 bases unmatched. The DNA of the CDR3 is TGTGCCAGCAGTCGGACTAGCGTCGAACAAGAGACCCAGTACTTC. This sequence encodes CASSRTSVEQETQYF.

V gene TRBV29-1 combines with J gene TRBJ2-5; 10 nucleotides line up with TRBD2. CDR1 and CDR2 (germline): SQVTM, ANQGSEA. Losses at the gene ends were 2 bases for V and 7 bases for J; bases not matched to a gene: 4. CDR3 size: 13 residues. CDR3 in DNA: TGCAGCGTTGAACTAGCGGGGGTGTGGACCCAGTACTTC. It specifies CSVELAGVWTQYF.